One and the same sample provided the 18 T cell receptor beta chains below, sequenced in a study of memory CD8 T cells in hepatitis C reinfection. This table comes from immunoSEQ multiplex PCR, and its TCRdb copy is limited to in-frame clones, with some not included. This table holds over 45,000 clones, 85% to 90% found once. The sample's time point: pre-reinfection, 55 to 20 weeks before reinfection detection. No in vitro expansion preceded TCR sequencing of the sorted cells. The sample was naive CD8+ T cells sorted from blood. The receptors were sampled from a man younger than 35 with hepatitis C virus infection.

The chain joins TRBV11-2 to TRBJ1-4; TRBD1 might be the D (5 bases). Trimming cost V 2 bases and J 5 bases, with 18 bases left between them. CDR1 and CDR2 from the germline V gene are SGHAT and FQNNGV. The CDR3 spans 17 residues. The CDR3 DNA reads as TGTGCCAGCAGCTTACGGAGGGGTCCGGTCGGGAATGAAAAACTGTTTTTT. It specifies CASSLRRGPVGNEKLFF.

The V and J genes are TRBV30 and TRBJ1-5; possible D gene TRBD1, 5 bases. This CDR3 is built from 14 residues. Trimming stripped 1 base from V and 5 bases from J, with 12 bases between. CDR1 is GTSNPN and CDR2 is SVGIG in the germline V gene (reference sequence). The DNA of the CDR3 is TGTGCCTGGAGTGATAGGCAGGGCTATCAGCCCCAGCATTTT. It translates to CAWSDRQGYQPQHF.

This clone was observed once. This rearrangement joins TRBV7-9 to TRBJ1-4, with D tentatively TRBD1 (6 bases). This CDR3 spans 17 amino acids. Germline loops: CDR1 SEHNR, CDR2 FQNEAQ (reference sequence). Trimming stripped 5 bases from V and 5 bases from J, with 21 bases between. The DNA for the CDR3 is TGTGCCAGCAGCCCATCCTCTTCGGGGGGGCGCAATGAAAAACTGTTTTTT. Translating gives CASSPSSSGGRNEKLFF.

The chain employs TRBV13 and TRBJ1-1; D unclear. The length of the CDR3 is 14 residues. Looked up from germline, CDR1 is PRHDT and CDR2 is FYEKMQ (reference sequence). V lost 4 bases to trimming and J lost 4 bases, with 13 bases between them. The CDR3 loop reads CASSSMMGPTEAFF. The CDR3 region has the DNA TGTGCCAGCAGCTCAATGATGGGCCCCACTGAAGCTTTCTTT. The variable domain in full, with the rest retrieved from reference TRBV13 and TRBJ1-1, is AAGVIQSPRHLIKEKRETATLKCYPIPRHDTVYWYQQGPGQDPQFLISFYEKMQSDKGSIPDRFSAQQFSDYHSELNMSSLELGDSALYFCASSSMMGPTEAFFGQGTRLTVV.

The genes are TRBV6-6 and TRBJ2-1; the match to TRBD2 covers 7 bases. In germline, CDR1 is MNHNY, CDR2 SVGAGI (reference sequence). CDR3 length: 15 residues. V lost 0 bases and J lost 9; bases outside the gene matches: 8. The CDR3 nucleotides read TGTGCCAGCAGTTACTCGAAGCGGGATTCGGTTGAGCAGTTCTTC. This sequence encodes CASSYSKRDSVEQFF.

The table lists this clone with a count of one. V and J are TRBV19 and TRBJ2-6; the match to TRBD1 covers 7 bases. V was clipped by 10 bases and J by 4 bases; unmatched bases: 4. The CDR3 is 13 amino acids. CDR1 is LNHDA, CDR2 SQIVND, per germline (reference sequence). The CDR3 reads CATTGSGANVLTF. DNA for the CDR3: TGTGCCACGACAGGGTCCGGGGCCAACGTCCTGACTTTC. Full variable domain (rest looked up from reference TRBV19 and TRBJ2-6): DGGITQSPKYLFRKEGQNVTLSCEQNLNHDAMYWYRQDPGQGLRLIYYSQIVNDFQKGDIAEGYSVSREKKESFPLTVTSAQKNPTAFYLCATTGSGANVLTFGAGSRLTVL.

This clone appeared a few times. The V gene is TRBV6-6, the J gene TRBJ1-6; 7 nucleotides line up with TRBD1. V gave up 6 bases and J gave up 7 bases; unmatched junction bases: 6. CDR3 length: 14 amino acids. CDR1 MNHNY and CDR2 SVGAGI come from the germline V gene (reference sequence). The DNA for the CDR3 is TGTGCCAGCAGAGGGGACAGACTAAATTCACCCCTCCACTTT. Its translation is CASRGDRLNSPLHF.

The V and J genes are TRBV2 and TRBJ2-4; 10 bases fit TRBD1. The CDR3 loop spans 14 amino acids. Germline V CDR1 and CDR2: SNHLY, FYNNEI. The junction had 2 bases not matched to a gene; V was cut back by 1 base and J by 8 bases. CDR3 amino acids: CASSEGDRGDIQYF. For the CDR3, the DNA is TGTGCCAGCAGTGAAGGGGACAGGGGAGACATTCAGTACTTC.

This sequence joins TRBV5-6 and TRBJ1-6, with TRBD1 matching 8 bases. Germline V gives CDR1 SGHDT, CDR2 YYEEEE. Losses at the gene ends were 2 bases for V and 10 bases for J; bases not matched to a gene: 8. The CDR3 extends over 15 amino acids. In DNA form, the CDR3 reads TGTGCCAGCAGCTTAAGTGGACAGGGCGGGTCACCCCTCCACTTT. It codes for CASSLSGQGGSPLHF. Filled out from reference TRBV5-6 and TRBJ1-6, the complete variable domain reads DAGVTQSPTHLIKTRGQQVTLRCSPKSGHDTVSWYQQALGQGPQFIFQYYEEEERQRGNFPDRFSGHQFPNYSSELNVNALLLGDSALYLCASSLSGQGGSPLHFGNGTRLTVT.

This clone was seen only a few times. The chain uses TRBV10-3 and TRBJ2-7; 7 positions agree with TRBD1. The J segment lost 2 bases and the V segment lost 2 bases, leaving 3 bases of the junction unmatched. This CDR3 has 14 amino acids. Germline V CDR1 and CDR2: ENHRY, SYGVKD. Here the CDR3 DNA reads TGTGCCATCAGTGAGGGGGACAGAACCTACGAGCAGTACTTC. It encodes CAISEGDRTYEQYF.

CDR3 DNA: TGTGCCAGCAGCTCCACCCCGAGGGACAGGGCTTATGGCTACACCTTC. Translation gives CASSSTPRDRAYGYTF. This sequence joins TRBV9 and TRBJ1-2; 9 bases are shared with TRBD1. CDR3 length equals 16 residues. Germline CDR1 reads SGDLS; CDR2 reads YYNGEE. V lost 4 bases to trimming and J lost 5 bases; unmatched junction nucleotides: 12.

The chain is built from TRBV5-1 and TRBJ1-1; the match to TRBD1 covers 7 bases. The CDR3 totals 17 residues. V trimming: 2 bases; J trimming: 5 bases; junction bases outside the gene matches: 15. The germline V gene has CDR1 SGHRS and CDR2 YFSETQ. Here the CDR3 reads CASSFGIPGGTGTEAFF. The CDR3 DNA reads TGCGCCAGCAGCTTTGGGATACCAGGGGGAACGGGGACTGAAGCTTTCTTT. The whole variable domain, remainder taken from reference TRBV5-1 and TRBJ1-1, is KAGVTQTPRYLIKTRGQQVTLSCSPISGHRSVSWYQQTPGQGLQFLFEYFSETQRNKGNFPGRFSGRQFSNSRSEMNVSTLELGDSALYLCASSFGIPGGTGTEAFFGQGTRLTVV.

This rearrangement joins TRBV19 to TRBJ2-2, with TRBD1 matching 9 bases. Germline V lookup: CDR1 LNHDA, CDR2 SQIVND (reference sequence). V lost 0 bases, J lost 8 bases, and 7 bases stayed unmatched. CDR3 length equals 16 residues. CDR3 sequence: CASSIEGTGSEGELFF. Here the CDR3 DNA reads TGTGCCAGTAGTATAGAAGGGACAGGGAGTGAGGGGGAGCTGTTTTTT.

V gene TRBV29-1 combines with J gene TRBJ2-7, with D perhaps TRBD2 (6 bases). The germline CDR1 and CDR2 sequences are SQVTM and ANQGSEA. This CDR3 is built from 14 residues. With 5 bases removed from V and 5 bases from J, the gap between germline ends came to 19 bases. The CDR3 here is CSVKVPGLTHEQYF. DNA of the CDR3: TGCAGCGTTAAGGTCCCGGGACTTACCCACGAGCAGTACTTC.

Notes on this clone: One end of the junction does not line up with germline, which may come from a read error. The gene calls are TRBV28 and TRBJ2-7; possibly TRBD2 for D (5 bases). Germline-derived CDR1 and CDR2 are MDHEN and SYDVKM. This CDR3 has 11 amino acids. The CDR3 DNA follows: TGTGCCAGCAGTTTAGGGGTGACTACAGACTTC. It translates to CASSLGVTTDF.

The chain carries TRBV19 and TRBJ2-2, with D possibly TRBD1 on 7 matching bases. V dropped 2 bases and J dropped 7 bases, with 11 bases sitting between them. Germline V gene sequence: CDR1 LNHDA, CDR2 SQIVND (reference sequence). This CDR3 has 14 residues. The CDR3: CASSIQGEVGELFF. For the CDR3, the DNA is TGTGCCAGTAGTATACAGGGGGAGGTCGGGGAGCTGTTTTTT.

The genes are TRBV27 and TRBJ2-5; D perhaps matches TRBD2 (6 bases). The CDR3 spans 14 residues. Germline assignment: CDR1 MNHEY and CDR2 SMNVEV (reference sequence). V shed 2 bases and J shed 7 bases, with 14 bases lying between them. Written as DNA, the CDR3 is TGTGCCAGCAGTTTAGTTTCGGGGGACGGGACCCAGTACTTC. Encoded protein: CASSLVSGDGTQYF.

This chain connects TRBV27 to TRBJ2-2, with D perhaps TRBD2 (5 bases). V was clipped by 5 bases and J by 0 bases, with 13 bases between them. Per germline, CDR1 MNHEY and CDR2 SMNVEV (reference sequence). The CDR3 extends over 16 amino acids. CDR3 sequence: CASSPLGISNTGELFF. CDR3 bases: TGTGCCAGCAGTCCTCTCGGGATATCGAACACCGGGGAGCTGTTTTTT.